One and the same sample provided the 13 T cell receptor beta chains below, sequenced in a study of CD8 T cells in Susac syndrome. It was with random hexamers that roughly 0.45 to 1 ug RNA was reverse transcribed. TCRdb re-derived calls from the immunoSEQ multiplex PCR reads in MiXCR, one entry per CDR3 protein. The sample records about 76,000 distinct CDR3 sequences, around 90% being singletons. Sequences were obtained from CD8+ T cells from PBMCs. These receptors originate from a human donor with multiple sclerosis.

Written as DNA, the CDR3 is TGTGCCAGCAGTGAATTAGGGGACCTCTCCTATAATTCACCCCTCCACTTT. It codes for CASSELGDLSYNSPLHF. This sequence joins TRBV6-1 and TRBJ1-6; a weak D match, TRBD1 (5 bases). From germline, CDR1 is MNHNS and CDR2 SASEGT. Trimming cost V 2 bases and J 0 bases, with 11 bases left between them. This CDR3 spans 17 amino acids.

The CDR3 loop reads CATSSEGTPASGVLNEQFF. The CDR3 nucleotides read TGTGCCACCAGCAGCGAAGGCACTCCCGCTAGCGGGGTTCTCAATGAGCAGTTCTTC. The rearrangement links TRBV15 to TRBJ2-1, with 9 bases fitting TRBD2. CDR3 length equals 19 residues. Per germline, CDR1 LNHNV and CDR2 YYDKDF (reference sequence). The V gene end was trimmed by 3 bases and the J gene end by 6 bases; junction bases not matched to a gene: 18.

This clonotype was counted once. This chain links TRBV7-9 with TRBJ2-2; no reliable D call. This CDR3 comprises 15 residues. The V gene's germline CDR1 is SEHNR and CDR2 FQNEAQ (reference sequence). Trimming pared 5 bases from V and 1 base from J, leaving 11 bases between. The CDR3 loop reads CASSRSPENTGELFF. In DNA form, the CDR3 reads TGTGCCAGCAGCCGGTCTCCTGAGAACACCGGGGAGCTGTTTTTT.

This clonotype was counted once. The J gene is TRBJ2-1, the V gene TRBV10-3; D is undetermined. Germline loops: CDR1 ENHRY, CDR2 SYGVKD. This CDR3 contains 15 residues. V was trimmed by 6 bases and J by 0 bases, leaving 12 bases between them. This CDR3 is CAIRDLVSSYNEQFF. The CDR3 DNA follows: TGTGCCATCAGGGATCTAGTCTCCTCCTACAATGAGCAGTTCTTC.

This sequence joins TRBV28 and TRBJ1-5; D gene ambiguous. The CDR3 spans 14 residues. Trimming removed 2 bases from V and 0 bases from J, with 5 bases in between. CDR1 and CDR2 (germline): MDHEN, SYDVKM. This CDR3 reads CASSLILSNQPQHF. CDR3 nucleotide sequence: TGTGCCAGCAGTTTAATTCTTAGCAATCAGCCCCAGCATTTT.

This chain links TRBV7-2 with TRBJ2-5, with TRBD1 identical over 9 bases. The CDR3 spans 15 residues. The germline gives CDR1 SGHTA, CDR2 FQGNSA. The J segment lost 7 bases and the V segment lost 5 bases, leaving 11 bases of the junction unmatched. CDR3 nucleotide sequence: TGTGCCAGCAGCCCTGGGACAGGGACCTGGGGGACCCAGTACTTC. Translating it yields CASSPGTGTWGTQYF.

In its sample, this clonotype was seen a few times. The rearrangement links TRBV25-1 to TRBJ2-7; D is uncertain. Trimming took 1 base from V and 3 from J, leaving 19 bases between them. There are 17 residues in the CDR3. Germline V gene data show CDR1 as MGHDK and CDR2 as SYGVNS. CDR3 region: CASSESSAVTADYEQYF. DNA for the CDR3: TGTGCCAGCAGTGAATCCTCCGCAGTCACGGCGGACTACGAGCAGTACTTC.

This clonotype was detected only once. The chain uses TRBV28 and TRBJ1-1; D is unresolved. The V and J ends lost 7 bases and 0 bases respectively, with 12 bases between them. CDR3 length: 14 residues. The germline CDR1 and CDR2 sequences are MDHEN and SYDVKM. The CDR3 is CASNRAWVNTEAFF. Here the CDR3 DNA reads TGTGCCAGCAACCGAGCCTGGGTGAACACTGAAGCTTTCTTT.

The V and J genes are TRBV13 and TRBJ1-1; D call uncertain. The CDR3 extends over 12 amino acids. V lost 1 base and J lost 5, with 5 bases in between. The germline V gene encodes CDR1 PRHDT and CDR2 FYEKMQ (reference sequence). The CDR3 loop is CASSLERTEAFF. For the CDR3, the DNA is TGTGCCAGCAGCTTAGAGCGGACTGAAGCTTTCTTT.

The rearrangement uses TRBV11-1 and TRBJ1-5; D unclear. V lost 9 bases to trimming and J lost 4 bases, with 4 bases between them. The germline CDR1 and CDR2 sequences are SGHAT and FQDESV (reference sequence). The CDR3 is made up of 10 amino acids. DNA of the CDR3: TGTGCCAGGGAAAATCAGCCCCAGCATTTT. This sequence encodes CARENQPQHF.

The chain employs TRBV6-5 and TRBJ1-2, with D hard to call. This CDR3 comprises 15 residues. V was cut by 2 bases and J by 0 bases, with 10 bases left in between. Germline V gene lookup returns CDR1 MNHEY and CDR2 SVGAGI. The CDR3 protein is CASSYGSEANYGYTF. DNA for the CDR3: TGTGCCAGCAGTTACGGGTCTGAGGCTAACTATGGCTACACCTTC.

This chain connects TRBV27 to TRBJ1-5; D might be TRBD1 (5 bases). The CDR3 loop spans 15 amino acids. The V gene's germline CDR1 is MNHEY and CDR2 SMNVEV (reference sequence). Trimming left V 4 bases short and J 3 bases short, with 13 bases between. The CDR3 sequence is CASSYSAGNNQPQHF. The CDR3 bases are TGTGCCAGCAGTTATAGCGCAGGGAACAATCAGCCCCAGCATTTT.

The gene calls are TRBV27 and TRBJ2-7, with D possibly TRBD2 on 5 matching bases. CDR3 length: 15 amino acids. Germline values: CDR1 MNHEY, CDR2 SMNVEV (reference sequence). The ends were cut back, 3 bases at V and 0 bases at J, with 12 bases in the middle. The CDR3 protein is CASSFRGHLSYEQYF. The CDR3 DNA reads TGTGCCAGCAGTTTTCGAGGGCACCTCTCCTACGAGCAGTACTTC.